This is a list of T cell receptor beta chains from one sample in a study of T-cell memory formation after mild COVID-19. Each CDR3 protein gets one entry after TCRdb re-called the 5' RACE reads with MiXCR. The repertoire holds about 110,000 distinct CDR3 sequences, 15% to 20% seen once, with roughly 5.5% in the top ten. Sequenced input: PBMCs or a T cell subset sorted from them (not recorded which). The receptors stem from a man aged 18 to 29 who had mild COVID-19 (a few samples of this study predate the infection). Cell type and time point are not known. Each CDR3 is given with its conserved first and last residue. Each record gives: CDR3 length, clone size, V gene, D gene, J gene, CDR3 DNA, CDR3 protein. The D gene is left open where the match is weak. Only some rows state a clone size, as once, few, many or a class for expanded clones.

>16|-|TRBV5-1|TRBD1|TRBJ1-2
TGCGCCAGCAGCCCCCAGGGGGCTCCCGTAAACTATGGCTACACCTTC
CASSPQGAPVNYGYTF
>14|many|TRBV12-3/TRBV12-4|TRBD1|TRBJ2-7
TGTGCCAGCAGCCCCGGGACAGGGGGAGACGAGCAGTACTTC
CASSPGTGGDEQYF
>14|-|TRBV4-3|-|TRBJ2-3
TGCGCCAGCAGCGTGACCGTAGGAGCAGATACGCAGTATTTT
CASSVTVGADTQYF
>13|few|TRBV7-3|-|TRBJ2-2
TGTGCCAGCAGCTTAACCGCCAACGGGGAGCTGTTTTTT
CASSLTANGELFF
>12|few|TRBV9|-|TRBJ2-3
TGTGCCAGCAGCGTCCTGGGGGATACGCAGTATTTT
CASSVLGDTQYF
>17|-|TRBV10-3|TRBD1|TRBJ1-6
TGTGCCATCAGTCTCGCTTCCCCGGGACAGGGCGGCTCACCCCTCCACTTT
CAISLASPGQGGSPLHF
>12|many|TRBV7-2|-|TRBJ2-3
TGTGCCAGCAGGGGGCAATCAGATACGCAGTATTTT
CASRGQSDTQYF
>14|few|TRBV18|-|TRBJ1-2
TGTGCCAGCTCACCTTCCAGGGACCGTCGGGGCTACACCTTC
CASSPSRDRRGYTF
>14|few|TRBV12-3/TRBV12-4|TRBD1|TRBJ1-2
TGTGCCAGCAGAGGGACAGGGTATAACTATGGCTACACCTTC
CASRGTGYNYGYTF
>13|once|TRBV5-1|-|TRBJ1-1
TGCGCCAGCAGCCCCCGGGCAGGGTCGGGGGATTTCTTT
CASSPRAGSGDFF
>16|few|TRBV9|TRBD1|TRBJ2-5
TGTGCCAGCAGCGTAGCTACGGACAGGCTGCAAGAGACCCAGTACTTC
CASSVATDRLQETQYF
>16|-|TRBV4-1|-|TRBJ2-3
TGCGCCAGCAGCCAAGATAGGGGAAGAAGAGCGGATACGCAGTATTTT
CASSQDRGRRADTQYF
>13|-|TRBV15|-|TRBJ1-2
TGTGCCACCAGCAGAGATAAGGAAGGTGGCTACACCTTC
CATSRDKEGGYTF
>19|few|TRBV7-2|TRBD1|TRBJ1-5
TGTGCCAGCAGCTTATCCAGGACAGGGGGTGCGTATAGCAATCAGCCCCAGCATTTT
CASSLSRTGGAYSNQPQHF
>12|few|TRBV11-2|-|TRBJ2-3
TGTGCCAGCAGCTTCGGGCTAGATACGCAGTATTTT
CASSFGLDTQYF
>14|few|TRBV5-1|-|TRBJ2-3
TGCGCCAGCAGCTTGCCCCAGGGCACAGATACGCAGTATTTT
CASSLPQGTDTQYF
>19|-|TRBV4-2|TRBD2|TRBJ2-2
TGTGCCAGCAGCCGAACCGGACTAGCGGGGGGTGCGAACACCGGGGAGCTGTTTTTT
CASSRTGLAGGANTGELFF
>12|few|TRBV10-3|-|TRBJ2-3
TGTGCCATCGAGGGTTCTGCAGATACGCAGTATTTT
CAIEGSADTQYF
>12|few|TRBV6-6|-|TRBJ2-7
TGTGCCAGCAGAGCCCCTAGTCGCGAGCAGTACTTC
CASRAPSREQYF
>16|-|TRBV7-3|TRBD2|TRBJ2-3
TGTGCCAGCAGCTCTAGCGGGGGGGCCGGCACAGATACGCAGTATTTT
CASSSSGGAGTDTQYF
>15|-|TRBV5-1|-|TRBJ2-3
TGCGCCAGCAGCACTGGGGGTGCTACCACAGATACGCAGTATTTT
CASSTGGATTDTQYF
>14|-|TRBV10-3|-|TRBJ1-1
TGTGCCATCAGTGAGCGACAGGAGGGCACTGAAGCTTTCTTT
CAISERQEGTEAFF